The clone carrying this TCR beta chain came up many times. Its specificity is not known. TCRdb reprocessed the reads with MiXCR, giving one entry per CDR3 protein. In the table there are fewer than 200,000 distinct CDR3 sequences, 14% of which are singletons. V dropped 0 bases and J dropped 5; count of bases not matched to a gene: 1. The length of the CDR3 is 14 residues. The germline V gene encodes CDR1 SGHVS and CDR2 FQNEAQ. The data are from a study of T cell repertoires in cytomegalovirus infection. Study-level background: Public TCR beta signatures indicated both CMV infection and matching HLA type.

Broader study findings: People with CMV and the relevant HLA were identified by cumulative public TCR beta family frequency. It was HLA-C-restricted CMV-specific TCR beta clonotypes that dominated the response ex vivo.

V gene TRBV7-8 combines with J gene TRBJ1-5; 7 bases match TRBD1. Sequenced input: PBMCs. The source is a human donor in good health (CMV status not recorded). Some clones in this sample may be carry-over from other donors' samples. CDR3: CASSLADRDQPQHF. Written as DNA, the CDR3 is TGTGCCAGCAGCTTAGCAGACAGGGATCAGCCCCAGCATTTT.